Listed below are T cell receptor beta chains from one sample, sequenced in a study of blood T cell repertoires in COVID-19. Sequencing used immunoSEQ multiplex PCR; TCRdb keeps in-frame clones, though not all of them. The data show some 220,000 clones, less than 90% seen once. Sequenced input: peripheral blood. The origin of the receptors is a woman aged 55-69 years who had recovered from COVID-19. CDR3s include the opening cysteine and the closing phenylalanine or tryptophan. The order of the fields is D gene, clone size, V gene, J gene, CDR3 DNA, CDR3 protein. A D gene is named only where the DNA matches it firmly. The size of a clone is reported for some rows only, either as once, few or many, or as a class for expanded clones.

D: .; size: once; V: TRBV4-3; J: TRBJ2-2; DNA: TGCGCCAGCAGCCAAGTTAGACTAGCGAACACCGGGGAGCTGTTTTTT; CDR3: CASSQVRLANTGELFF
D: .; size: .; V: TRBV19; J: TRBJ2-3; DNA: TGTGCCAGCGCCGTAGCGGAGAACACAGATACGCAGTATTTT; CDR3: CASAVAENTDTQYF
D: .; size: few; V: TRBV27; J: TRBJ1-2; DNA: TGTGCCAGCAGTTTGGGGGCAGGCTTTAACTATGGCTACACCTTC; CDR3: CASSLGAGFNYGYTF
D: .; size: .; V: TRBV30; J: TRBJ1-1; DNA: TGTGCCTGGGATTCAGGGAGGACTGAAGCTTTCTTT; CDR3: CAWDSGRTEAFF
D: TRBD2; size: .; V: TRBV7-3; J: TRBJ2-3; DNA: TGTGCCAGCAGTCGGGGGGGCGACGCAGATACGCAGTATTTT; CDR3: CASSRGGDADTQYF
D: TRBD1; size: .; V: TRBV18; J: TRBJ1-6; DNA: TGTGCCAGCTCACCGGACAGGGTCACTTCACCCCTCCACTTT; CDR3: CASSPDRVTSPLHF
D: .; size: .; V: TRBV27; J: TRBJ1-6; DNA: TGTGCCAGCAGTTTATCCCAAAGGAGGGAGCCCTATAATTCACCCCTCCACTTT; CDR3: CASSLSQRREPYNSPLHF
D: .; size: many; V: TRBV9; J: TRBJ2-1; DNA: TGTGCCAGCAGCGTAGCTTACCGCGGCATTGAGCAGTTCTTC; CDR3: CASSVAYRGIEQFF
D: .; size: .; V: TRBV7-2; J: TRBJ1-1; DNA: TGTGCCAGCAGCTTTGGCAGGGGTATGAACACTGAAGCTTTCTTT; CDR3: CASSFGRGMNTEAFF
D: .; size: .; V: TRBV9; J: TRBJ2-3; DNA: TGTGCCAGCAGCGTAGGGGGGCGGGGCACAGATACGCAGTATTTT; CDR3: CASSVGGRGTDTQYF
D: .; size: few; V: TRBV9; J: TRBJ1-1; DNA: TGTGCCAGCAGCCCCCGAGGCAGCAACACTGAAGCTTTCTTT; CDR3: CASSPRGSNTEAFF
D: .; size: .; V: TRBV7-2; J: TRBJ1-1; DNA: TGTGCCAGCAGCCTTAGCTCCACGAACACTGAAGCTTTCTTT; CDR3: CASSLSSTNTEAFF
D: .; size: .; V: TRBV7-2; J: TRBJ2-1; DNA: TGTGCCAGCAGCTTTAGGAGGGGGGGCCCAGGTGAGCAGTTCTTC; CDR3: CASSFRRGGPGEQFF
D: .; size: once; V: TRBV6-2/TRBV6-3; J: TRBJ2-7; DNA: TGTGCCAGCAGCCACTCCCCCTCCTACGAGCAGTACTTC; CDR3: CASSHSPSYEQYF
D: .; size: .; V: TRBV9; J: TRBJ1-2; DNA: TGTGCCAGCAGCGCAGTGGGGGGGGCGCGGGATGGCTACACCTTC; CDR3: CASSAVGGARDGYTF
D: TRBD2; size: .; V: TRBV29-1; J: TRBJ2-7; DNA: TGCAGCGTTGAAGAAAGCGGGGGGCCCTCCTACGAGCAGTACTTC; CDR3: CSVEESGGPSYEQYF
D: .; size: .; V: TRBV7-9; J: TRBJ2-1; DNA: TGTGCCAGCAGCACCCGTTGGAGCCACTCTGAATACAAAGAGCAGTTCTTC; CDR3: CASSTRWSHSEYKEQFF
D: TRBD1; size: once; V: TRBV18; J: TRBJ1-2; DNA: TGTGCCAGCTCACTCGGGACAGGGGGCTATGGCTACACCTTC; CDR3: CASSLGTGGYGYTF
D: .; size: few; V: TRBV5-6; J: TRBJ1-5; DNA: TGTGCCAGCAGCACAAACAGGGATCAGCCCCAGCATTTT; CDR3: CASSTNRDQPQHF